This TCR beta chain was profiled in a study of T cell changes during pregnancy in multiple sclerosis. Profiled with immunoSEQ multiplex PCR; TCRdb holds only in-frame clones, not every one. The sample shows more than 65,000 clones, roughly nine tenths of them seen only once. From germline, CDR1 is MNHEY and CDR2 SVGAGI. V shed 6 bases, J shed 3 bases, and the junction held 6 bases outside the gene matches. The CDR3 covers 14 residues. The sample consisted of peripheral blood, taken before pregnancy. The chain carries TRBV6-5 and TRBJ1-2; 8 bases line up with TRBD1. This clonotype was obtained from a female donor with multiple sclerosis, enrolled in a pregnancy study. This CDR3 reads CASSSTGDYYGYTF. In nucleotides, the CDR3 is TGTGCCAGCAGCTCGACAGGGGATTACTATGGCTACACCTTC.